This T cell receptor beta chain was documented in a study of breast tumors, draining lymph nodes, adjacent tissues (dated by TCRdb to 2016 to 2018). For the study in its entirety: In breast cancer patients, the study compared the TCR beta repertoires of tumor, adjacent nontumor tissue and axillary lymph nodes. The study aimed to assess the relationships and possible T-cell exchange between tumor, surrounding tissue and draining lymph node repertoires in human breast cancer. The paper as a whole reports these results and caveats: A scenario in which most tumor T cells derive from the lymph node and then expand within tumor tissue was judged to be consistent with the data. The conclusion that tumor T cells originate in lymph nodes was presented as consistent with a hypothesis rather than as directly demonstrated. Tumors showed preferential V and J gene usage, and their T-cell repertoire diversity fell below that of lymph nodes yet above that of nontumor tissue. Tumor and nontumor tissue repertoires were found to be significantly more similar in luminal-like than in basal-like breast cancer.

The instrument was an Illumina HiSeq 2000. TCR beta chain libraries were generated by multiplex PCR amplification. The amplified TCR beta chain products were analyzed by high-throughput sequencing. In-frame beta chains were kept once TCRdb had trimmed the public reads at Q25 with fastp and called clones with MiXCR. Rows merge per CDR3 protein into single entries with the most common DNA and genes. The sample table shows roughly 8,300 distinct CDR3 sequences, and 40% to 55% are seen once. The leading ten clones occupy 12% to 15% of the sample. The adjacent samples were made up of nontumor breast tissue that surrounded the tumor. V is pared back by 4 bases and J by 0 bases, with 4 bases lying between the germline termini. The CDR3 numbers 12 residues from cysteine through phenylalanine. Kept here is only the CDR3 DNA, which spans 36 bases and is read in frame from base 1. Via the germline V gene (reference sequence), CDR1 is SEHNR and CDR2 FQNEAQ.

With respect to this clonotype: Its antigen is currently not known. No base quality information exists; no much larger clone differs at one position.

The sequencing input was tumor-adjacent breast tissue. The TCR originated in a female donor with breast cancer. Some clones in this sample may be carry-over from other donors' samples. The receptor chain draws on TRBV7-9 and TRBJ2-7; confidence is insufficient to name the D gene. Read as DNA, the sequence is TGTGCCAGCAGCTACTCCTCCTACGAGCAGTACTTC. Its protein is CASSYSSYEQYF.